This T cell receptor (beta chain) was captured in a study of T cell changes during pregnancy in multiple sclerosis. Clones were sequenced by immunoSEQ multiplex PCR, and TCRdb holds only the in-frame ones, with some missing. The sample has about 76,000 clones, roughly 92% seen once. The germline V and J ends were trimmed by 3 bases and 2 bases, with 18 bases remaining between them. The CDR3 contains 16 residues. CDR1 and CDR2 (germline): SGHDT, YYEEEE. Sequenced material: peripheral blood, taken in the first trimester of pregnancy. The receptor was derived from a female donor in good health, enrolled as a control in a pregnancy study. The V and J genes are TRBV5-6 and TRBJ2-7; D is perhaps TRBD1 (6 bases). The CDR3 region is CASSWARGGRAYEQYF. CDR3 coding DNA: TGTGCCAGCAGCTGGGCCAGGGGTGGTAGGGCCTACGAGCAGTACTTC.